These 18 T cell receptor beta chains share one sample of origin, sequenced in a study of cytomegalovirus exposure and HLA in healthy donors. Researchers ran the PCR with 60 Vbeta and 13 Jbeta primers. The assay was immunoSEQ multiplex PCR, and TCRdb's table has in-frame clones only and misses some. The sample lists 100,000 to 150,000 clones; roughly 85% were seen once. Material: PBMCs. These TCRs come from a man aged 18 to 29 in good health and CMV-seropositive.

This clone showed up just a few times. The chain carries TRBV14 and TRBJ2-3; D remains unclear. Between the trimmed V and J ends, which lost 2 bases and 2 bases, there was a span of 8 bases. The germline gives CDR1 SGHDN, CDR2 FVKESK. The CDR3 length is 14 residues. The CDR3 coding sequence is TGTGCCAGCAGCCAAATGCGTCACACAGATACGCAGTATTTT. This sequence encodes CASSQMRHTDTQYF.

The V gene is TRBV10-2, the J gene TRBJ2-5; D may be TRBD1 (7 bases). Trimming cost V 8 bases and J 1 base, with 11 bases left between them. The CDR3 spans 13 residues. The germline V gene has CDR1 WSHSY and CDR2 SAAADI. In nucleotides, the CDR3 is TGCGCCAGCGGAGGGACAGTCCAAGAGACCCAGTACTTC. Amino acid sequence: CASGGTVQETQYF.

The chain joins TRBV2 to TRBJ1-1; D perhaps matches TRBD1 (6 bases). The CDR3 is 14 residues long. Between the trimmed V and J ends, which lost 6 bases and 4 bases, there was a span of 15 bases. Germline V gives CDR1 SNHLY, CDR2 FYNNEI. In DNA, the CDR3 is TGTGCCAGCAGGGGGAACAGGGTCGGCACTGAAGCTTTCTTT. It codes for CASRGNRVGTEAFF.

V is TRBV7-8 and J is TRBJ1-3, with 8 positions matching TRBD1. The length of the CDR3 is 17 residues. The germline gives CDR1 SGHVS, CDR2 FQNEAQ. Trimming took 4 bases from V and 0 from J; bases not matched to a gene: 8. CDR3 nucleotides: TGTGCCAGCAGCTCTGGGTGGCAGGGGGCCTCTGGAAACACCATATATTTT. Translated, it gives CASSSGWQGASGNTIYF.

This clone was seen a few times. Written as DNA, the CDR3 is TGTGCCACCAGCAAGGAGGCGGGGGGGCCGGAGACCCAGTACTTC. Translation: CATSKEAGGPETQYF. The chain links TRBV15 to TRBJ2-5, with 9 bases lining up with TRBD2. The CDR3 extends over 15 amino acids. With 4 bases clipped from V and 5 bases from J, the junction kept 8 bases outside the gene matches. The germline CDR1 and CDR2 sequences are LNHNV and YYDKDF (reference sequence).

J is TRBJ2-7 and V is TRBV27, with 7 bases that match TRBD1. The CDR3 is 14 residues long. The V gene's germline CDR1 is MNHEY and CDR2 SMNVEV (reference sequence). Unmatched junction bases numbered 11, after V lost 5 bases and J lost 7 bases. CDR3 sequence reads: CASSLRDSSSEQYF. CDR3 coding DNA: TGTGCCAGCAGTCTCCGGGACAGTTCCTCTGAGCAGTACTTC.

The chain is built from TRBV5-4 and TRBJ2-6; TRBD1 agrees at 7 bases. Germline V gene lookup returns CDR1 SGHNT and CDR2 YYREEE (reference sequence). The CDR3 sequence is 17 residues long. Germline trimming cut 0 bases from V and 3 bases from J; bases unmatched to any gene: 6. For the CDR3, the DNA is TGTGCCAGCAGCTTGGGCCCGACAGGGATTGGGGCCAACGTCCTGACTTTC. This gives the protein CASSLGPTGIGANVLTF.

The rearrangement uses TRBV7-9 and TRBJ2-7, with D uncertain. The germline CDR1 and CDR2 sequences are SEHNR and FQNEAQ (reference sequence). The CDR3 covers 13 residues. Trimming removed 8 bases from V and 3 bases from J, with 14 bases in between. In DNA, the CDR3 is TGTGCCAGCGTTCTTACAAATCACTACGAGCAGTACTTC. This encodes CASVLTNHYEQYF.

The chain recombines TRBV9 with TRBJ1-5; 7 bases align to TRBD1. Trimming at V came to 4 bases and at J to 0 bases, leaving 1 base not matched to a gene. Germline V CDR1 and CDR2: SGDLS, YYNGEE. The CDR3 loop spans 14 amino acids. The CDR3 bases are TGTGCCAGCAGCCGGGACAGTAGCAATCAGCCCCAGCATTTT. Translating gives CASSRDSSNQPQHF. The complete variable domain, with remaining parts taken from reference TRBV9 and TRBJ1-5, reads DSGVTQTPKHLITATGQRVTLRCSPRSGDLSVYWYQQSLDQGLQFLIQYYNGEERAKGNILERFSAQQFPDLHSELNLSSLELGDSALYFCASSRDSSNQPQHFGDGTRLSIL.

This chain uses TRBV9 with TRBJ1-2; 11 bases align to TRBD1. CDR1 SGDLS and CDR2 YYNGEE come from the germline V gene. Germline trimming cut 3 bases from V and 7 bases from J; bases unmatched to any gene: 8. The CDR3 is made up of 15 amino acids. The CDR3 sequence is CASSGRTGGAIGYTF. Here the CDR3 DNA reads TGTGCCAGCAGCGGAAGGACAGGGGGCGCGATTGGCTACACCTTC.

V gene TRBV6-1 combines with J gene TRBJ2-7; TRBD1 agrees at 7 bases. Germline V CDR1 and CDR2: MNHNS, SASEGT. V shed 3 bases, J shed 3 bases, and the junction held 11 bases outside the gene matches. The CDR3 loop spans 16 amino acids. CDR3 nucleotides: TGTGCCAGCAGTGATTTGCCGGGACAGCTGGACTACGAGCAGTACTTC. Translated, it gives CASSDLPGQLDYEQYF.

The chain has TRBV5-1 and TRBJ2-1; 9 nucleotides match TRBD2. CDR1 is SGHRS, CDR2 YFSETQ, per germline. The CDR3 runs 16 residues. The ends lost 1 base at V and 4 bases at J; junction bases unmatched: 6. Here the CDR3 reads CASSLLISGGYNEQFF. CDR3 sequence (DNA): TGCGCCAGCAGCTTGTTGATCAGCGGGGGGTACAATGAGCAGTTCTTC.

The rearrangement joins TRBV5-1 to TRBJ1-2; D not certain. The CDR3 extends over 14 amino acids. V lost 4 bases and J lost 5, with 15 bases in between. CDR1 SGHRS and CDR2 YFSETQ come from the germline V gene. CDR3: CASSPPGRFYGYTF. DNA for the CDR3: TGCGCCAGCAGCCCTCCCGGGAGATTTTATGGCTACACCTTC. The complete variable domain, with remaining parts taken from reference TRBV5-1 and TRBJ1-2, reads KAGVTQTPRYLIKTRGQQVTLSCSPISGHRSVSWYQQTPGQGLQFLFEYFSETQRNKGNFPGRFSGRQFSNSRSEMNVSTLELGDSALYLCASSPPGRFYGYTFGSGTRLTVV.

This rearrangement joins TRBV11-2 to TRBJ1-6, with D hard to call. Germline V gene sequence: CDR1 SGHAT, CDR2 FQNNGV. Between the trimmed V and J ends, which lost 5 bases and 8 bases, there was a span of 10 bases. The CDR3 covers 13 residues. In nucleotides, the CDR3 is TGTGCCAGCAGCCGAGGGAGAGATTCACCCCTCCACTTT. Translating gives CASSRGRDSPLHF. Variable domain in full (rest from reference TRBV11-2 and TRBJ1-6): EAGVAQSPRYKIIEKRQSVAFWCNPISGHATLYWYQQILGQGPKLLIQFQNNGVVDDSQLPKDRFSAERLKGVDSTLKIQPAKLEDSAVYLCASSRGRDSPLHFGNGTRLTVT.

This sequence joins TRBV7-3 and TRBJ2-3; tentative D call: TRBD2 (6 bases). The germline V and J ends were trimmed by 3 bases and 2 bases, with 18 bases remaining between them. Germline V gene data show CDR1 as SGHTA and CDR2 as FQGTGA. The CDR3 extends over 17 amino acids. The CDR3, as DNA: TGTGCCAGCAGCTTGGGCTTCGCGGGGACCGACACAGATACGCAGTATTTT. Protein sequence: CASSLGFAGTDTDTQYF.

The sample holds a few counts of this clone. The V call is TRBV10-3, the J call TRBJ1-1, with 8 bases lining up with TRBD1. Trimming cost V 8 bases and J 4 bases; bases outside gene matches: 3. The CDR3 sequence is 12 residues long. CDR1 and CDR2 from the germline V gene are ENHRY and SYGVKD. In DNA form, the CDR3 reads TGTGCCATCCGGACAGGGAGCACTGAAGCTTTCTTT. Its translation: CAIRTGSTEAFF.

The chain uses TRBV6-5 and TRBJ1-1; 7 positions match TRBD1. With 4 bases clipped from V and 7 bases from J, the junction kept 9 bases outside the gene matches. The CDR3 covers 14 residues. Germline lookup yields CDR1 MNHEY and CDR2 SVGAGI. The CDR3 DNA reads TGTGCCAGCAGTTTTCTAGGGGGCACCCATGAAGCTTTCTTT. This sequence encodes CASSFLGGTHEAFF.

The rearrangement uses TRBV6-5 and TRBJ1-3; 8 bases are shared with TRBD1. Germline V gives CDR1 MNHEY, CDR2 SVGAGI. CDR3 length: 15 amino acids. Germline trimming cut 5 bases from V and 2 bases from J; bases unmatched to any gene: 5. The CDR3 protein is CASSRTGGTGNTIYF. The CDR3 nucleotides are TGTGCCAGCAGTCGAACAGGGGGAACTGGAAACACCATATATTTT.